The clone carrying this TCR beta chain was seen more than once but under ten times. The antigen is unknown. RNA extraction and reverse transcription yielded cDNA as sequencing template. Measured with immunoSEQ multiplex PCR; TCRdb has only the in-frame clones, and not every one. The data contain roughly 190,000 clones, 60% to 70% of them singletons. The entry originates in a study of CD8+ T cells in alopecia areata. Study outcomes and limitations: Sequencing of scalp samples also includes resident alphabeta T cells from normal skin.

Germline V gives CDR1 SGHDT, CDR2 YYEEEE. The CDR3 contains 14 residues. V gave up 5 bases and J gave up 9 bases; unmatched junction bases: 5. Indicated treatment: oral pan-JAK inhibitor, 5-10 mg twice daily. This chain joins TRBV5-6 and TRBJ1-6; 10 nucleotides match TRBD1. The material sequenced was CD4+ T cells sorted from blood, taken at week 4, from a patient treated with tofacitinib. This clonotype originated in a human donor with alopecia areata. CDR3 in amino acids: CASSGGTGVSPLHF. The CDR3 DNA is TGTGCCAGCAGTGGTGGGACAGGGGTTTCACCCCTCCACTTT.